This entry lists 32 T cell receptor beta chains sequenced from one sample in a study of graft-versus-host responses after intestinal transplantation. Repertoires were generated with immunoSEQ multiplex PCR, while TCRdb's copy carries only in-frame clones and drops some. The table has roughly 110,000 clones, about 91% seen once. No antigen is known for these receptors. The sample in question was unstimulated CD4+ T cells sorted from spleen or lymph node cells, obtained before transplant. These receptors all come from a human donor who was the organ donor for an intestinal transplant.

The chain links TRBV19 to TRBJ1-5; D is unclear. Trimming removed 6 bases from V and 4 bases from J, with 13 bases in between. CDR1 and CDR2 from the germline V gene are LNHDA and SQIVND (reference sequence). The CDR3 consists of 14 residues. CDR3 region: CASRRQVNNQPQHF. The DNA of the CDR3 is TGTGCCAGTAGAAGGCAGGTGAATAATCAGCCCCAGCATTTT.

The chain is built from TRBV6-5 and TRBJ1-6; D is perhaps TRBD1 (5 bases). Germline V CDR1 and CDR2: MNHEY, SVGAGI. This CDR3 has 15 amino acids. V was clipped by 6 bases and J by 3 bases, with 12 bases between them. The CDR3 nucleotides are TGTGCCAGCAGGGGGGGACGGAGCTATAATTCACCCCTCCACTTT. Translating it yields CASRGGRSYNSPLHF.

This rearrangement joins TRBV18 to TRBJ1-1, with 7 nucleotides matching TRBD1. The CDR3 covers 14 residues. Germline V gene sequence: CDR1 KGHSH, CDR2 LQKENI. J was trimmed by 0 bases and V by 4 bases; bases with no gene match: 2. The chain's CDR3 is CASSQGALNTEAFF. As DNA, the CDR3 is TGTGCCAGCTCACAGGGGGCCCTGAACACTGAAGCTTTCTTT.

This sequence joins TRBV5-1 and TRBJ2-1; 9 nucleotides agree with TRBD2. The V and J ends lost 0 bases and 10 bases, in that order; junction bases with no gene match: 8. The CDR3 covers 15 residues. CDR1 SGHRS and CDR2 YFSETQ come from the germline V gene. The CDR3: CASSLGGLATGEQFF. CDR3 sequence (DNA): TGCGCCAGCAGCTTGGGAGGACTAGCGACTGGAGAGCAGTTCTTC.

DNA of the CDR3: TGTGCCAGTATGGAACGGACAGGACTTAACTATGGCTACACCTTC. Protein: CASMERTGLNYGYTF. This chain connects TRBV5-6 to TRBJ1-2, with TRBD1 matching over 7 bases. Trimming at V came to 8 bases and at J to 1 base, leaving 11 bases not matched to a gene. The CDR3 runs to 15 residues. CDR1 is SGHDT, CDR2 YYEEEE, per germline.

J is TRBJ2-3 and V is TRBV11-3; the match to TRBD2 covers 7 bases. Germline loops: CDR1 SGHNT, CDR2 YENEEA. V trimming: 3 bases; J trimming: 4 bases; junction bases outside the gene matches: 13. CDR3 length equals 17 residues. CDR3 amino acids: CASSFPYFAGEADTQYF. CDR3 nucleotides: TGTGCCAGCAGCTTTCCCTACTTTGCGGGAGAGGCAGATACGCAGTATTTT.

The gene calls are TRBV6-6 and TRBJ2-2; D not certain. Germline V gene lookup returns CDR1 MNHNY and CDR2 SVGAGI (reference sequence). This CDR3 spans 12 amino acids. V gave up 0 bases and J gave up 8 bases, with 4 bases separating them. The CDR3 region is CASSYSKGELFF. CDR3 bases: TGTGCCAGCAGTTACTCGAAAGGGGAGCTGTTTTTT.

The V gene is TRBV2, the J gene TRBJ2-5, with 9 bases matching TRBD1. The CDR3 covers 16 residues. In germline, CDR1 is SNHLY, CDR2 FYNNEI. V shed 6 bases and J 0 bases; nucleotides not matched to a gene: 8. DNA of the CDR3: TGTGCCAGCAGGACGAGGGACAGGGCCTACCAAGAGACCCAGTACTTC. It yields the protein CASRTRDRAYQETQYF. Variable domain in full (rest from reference TRBV2 and TRBJ2-5): EPEVTQTPSHQVTQMGQEVILRCVPISNHLYFYWYRQILGQKVEFLVSFYNNEISEKSEIFDDQFSVERPDGSNFTLKIRSTKLEDSAMYFCASRTRDRAYQETQYFGPGTRLLVL.

The rearrangement joins TRBV6-1 to TRBJ2-5; the match to TRBD1 covers 8 bases. The CDR3 runs 16 residues. V was pared by 2 bases and J by 4 bases, with 9 bases of the junction left unmatched. CDR1 and CDR2 (germline): MNHNS, SASEGT. The CDR3 coding sequence is TGTGCCAGCAGTGAAATAGTAGGGACAGGTGGAGAGACCCAGTACTTC. Amino acids: CASSEIVGTGGETQYF.

This chain connects TRBV5-6 to TRBJ2-5, with D possibly TRBD1 on 6 matching bases. The DNA matches TRBJ2-7 better at its end, which makes the J call doubtful. Germline V gene lookup returns CDR1 SGHDT and CDR2 YYEEEE. This CDR3 is built from 16 residues. CDR3 DNA sequence: TGTGCCAGCAGCTTGGGGGCAACCAGGGGTCGGAGCGAGCAGTACTTC. Protein: CASSLGATRGRSEQYF.

This chain uses TRBV6-4 with TRBJ1-1; D possibly corresponds to TRBD1 (6 bases). Trimming pared 2 bases from V and 3 bases from J, leaving 16 bases between. This CDR3 comprises 16 residues. Germline V lookup: CDR1 MRHNA, CDR2 SNTAGT. CDR3 loop: CASSDPTGNGDTEAFF. In nucleotides, the CDR3 is TGTGCCAGCAGTGACCCTACAGGGAACGGGGACACTGAAGCTTTCTTT.

The chain couples TRBV19 to TRBJ2-3; the D is unclear. This CDR3 has 13 residues. Trimming took off 3 bases at V and 2 bases at J, with 6 bases between the two ends. Per germline, CDR1 LNHDA and CDR2 SQIVND (reference sequence). The chain's CDR3 is CASSMGNTDTQYF. The CDR3 coding sequence is TGTGCCAGTAGTATGGGCAACACAGATACGCAGTATTTT.

The rearrangement links TRBV11-2 to TRBJ1-1; D ambiguous. Trimming pared 2 bases from V and 0 bases from J, leaving 10 bases between. Germline CDR1 is SGHAT and CDR2 is FQNNGV. The CDR3 covers 15 residues. In DNA, the CDR3 is TGTGCCAGCAGCTTACTCGCGGTTATGAACACTGAAGCTTTCTTT. Translated, it gives CASSLLAVMNTEAFF.

The gene calls are TRBV6-1 and TRBJ2-2; the match to TRBD1 covers 8 bases. This CDR3 spans 18 amino acids. In germline, CDR1 is MNHNS, CDR2 SASEGT. V was pared by 2 bases and J by 0 bases, with 8 bases of the junction left unmatched. The CDR3 protein is CASSERAGGPTNTGELFF. DNA for the CDR3: TGTGCCAGCAGTGAACGGGCAGGGGGCCCCACGAACACCGGGGAGCTGTTTTTT.

V and J are TRBV19 and TRBJ1-4, with D uncertain. V was clipped by 6 bases and J by 5 bases, with 13 bases between them. Germline values: CDR1 LNHDA, CDR2 SQIVND (reference sequence). This CDR3 contains 14 residues. As DNA, the CDR3 is TGTGCCAGTAGGCTGGACCGATCAAATGAAAAACTGTTTTTT. Translated: CASRLDRSNEKLFF.

This sequence joins TRBV30 and TRBJ2-2; D might be TRBD1 or TRBD2, each matching 6 bases. CDR3 size: 14 residues. The germline gives CDR1 GTSNPN, CDR2 SVGIG (reference sequence). Trimming shortened V by 4 bases and J by 4 bases, and 13 bases separated the two germline ends. This chain's CDR3 is CAWMTRGVTGELFF. The CDR3 bases are TGTGCCTGGATGACAAGGGGGGTCACCGGGGAGCTGTTTTTT.

This chain joins TRBV6-1 and TRBJ2-7; tentatively, D is TRBD1 or TRBD2 (5 bases each). This CDR3 region has 13 residues. Germline CDR1 and CDR2: MNHNS and SASEGT. Trimming left V 7 bases short and J 2 bases short, with 12 bases between. The CDR3 protein is CASNRDGTYEQYF. Here the CDR3 DNA reads TGTGCCAGCAACCGGGACGGGACCTACGAGCAGTACTTC.

The J gene is TRBJ1-2, the V gene TRBV5-4; D might be TRBD1 (5 bases). The CDR3 is 14 residues long. Trimming left V 5 bases short and J 0 bases short, with 11 bases between. Germline lookup yields CDR1 SGHNT and CDR2 YYREEE (reference sequence). This CDR3 is CASRNQGSNYGYTF. CDR3 DNA: TGTGCCAGCAGGAATCAGGGCTCTAACTATGGCTACACCTTC.

J is TRBJ1-4 and V is TRBV11-2, with D unclear. V shed 3 bases and J shed 8 bases, with 10 bases lying between them. The V gene's germline CDR1 is SGHAT and CDR2 FQNNGV. The CDR3 is made up of 13 amino acids. The CDR3 region has the DNA TGTGCCAGCAGCTTTCAGGAAGACGAAAAACTGTTTTTT. Translated: CASSFQEDEKLFF.

This clone was found once. At one end, the junction sequence differs from germline, possibly due to a read error. The chain couples TRBV6-1 to TRBJ2-2; D remains unclear. This CDR3 contains 12 residues. The germline V gene has CDR1 MNHNS and CDR2 SASEGT. CDR3 region: CASREDTGELFF. In nucleotides, the CDR3 is TGTGCCAGCAGGGAAGACACCGGGGAGCTGTTTTTT.

The chain has TRBV7-3 and TRBJ2-1; the D gene is possibly TRBD2 (5 bases). The CDR3 covers 15 residues. Germline V gene data show CDR1 as SGHTA and CDR2 as FQGTGA. Trimming cost V 5 bases and J 5 bases, with 16 bases left between them. CDR3 sequence (DNA): TGTGCCAGCAGCCCCTACCTGGACGGGAACAATGAGCAGTTCTTC. Residues: CASSPYLDGNNEQFF.

The rearrangement joins TRBV28 to TRBJ2-2, with D unresolved. Germline V gene lookup returns CDR1 MDHEN and CDR2 SYDVKM. V lost 5 bases and J lost 4, with 8 bases in between. The CDR3 spans 13 residues. The CDR3 DNA follows: TGTGCCAGCAGTCCCTATAGCACCGGGGAGCTGTTTTTT. It specifies CASSPYSTGELFF.

The rearrangement links TRBV11-1 to TRBJ1-6; TRBD1 aligns across 7 bases. The CDR3 loop spans 15 amino acids. V shed 5 bases and J 9 bases; nucleotides not matched to a gene: 10. Germline V lookup: CDR1 SGHAT, CDR2 FQDESV (reference sequence). The CDR3: CASSREDRATSPLHF. CDR3 nucleotides: TGTGCCAGCAGCCGAGAAGACAGGGCTACTTCACCCCTCCACTTT.

The rearrangement joins TRBV9 to TRBJ2-5; 12 bases align to TRBD2. V gave up 4 bases and J gave up 4 bases; unmatched junction bases: 11. This CDR3 has 17 residues. CDR1 is SGDLS, CDR2 YYNGEE, per germline. The CDR3: CASSHSTSGGGPETQYF. DNA for the CDR3: TGTGCCAGCAGCCATTCGACTAGCGGGGGTGGGCCAGAGACCCAGTACTTC.

The chain is built from TRBV6-5 and TRBJ2-1; D remains unclear. CDR3 length: 12 amino acids. CDR1 and CDR2 (germline): MNHEY, SVGAGI. V dropped 7 bases and J dropped 5 bases, with 9 bases sitting between them. As DNA, the CDR3 is TGTGCCAGCAAGGAGTTGGACAATGAGCAGTTCTTC. Encoded protein: CASKELDNEQFF.

The rearrangement links TRBV11-2 to TRBJ2-4; 7 nucleotides agree with TRBD2. This CDR3 region has 15 residues. Losses at the gene ends were 1 base for V and 6 bases for J; bases not matched to a gene: 6. From germline, CDR1 is SGHAT and CDR2 FQNNGV. The CDR3, as DNA: TGTGCCAGCAGCTTAGTTGTCAGGGAGGGAAACATTCAGTACTTC. Its protein is CASSLVVREGNIQYF. The full variable domain, in which reference TRBV11-2 and TRBJ2-4 provide the parts outside the CDR3, is EAGVAQSPRYKIIEKRQSVAFWCNPISGHATLYWYQQILGQGPKLLIQFQNNGVVDDSQLPKDRFSAERLKGVDSTLKIQPAKLEDSAVYLCASSLVVREGNIQYFGAGTRLSVL.

This clone was observed once. Here the CDR3 DNA reads TGTGCCAGCAGTTTAAAGTGGGACCGAAGGGCCTACGAGCAGTACTTC. Encoded protein: CASSLKWDRRAYEQYF. This chain uses TRBV27 with TRBJ2-7; D could derive from TRBD1 or TRBD2 (5 bases each). The germline V gene has CDR1 MNHEY and CDR2 SMNVEV (reference sequence). The V end lost 2 bases, the J end lost 2 bases, and 16 bases lay between the germline ends. The CDR3 is 16 amino acids.

This rearrangement joins TRBV30 to TRBJ1-4; D not certain. V was trimmed by 0 bases and J by 4 bases, leaving 9 bases between them. CDR1 is GTSNPN and CDR2 is SVGIG in the germline V gene (reference sequence). The CDR3 sequence is 14 residues long. As DNA, the CDR3 is TGTGCCTGGAGTGTTACCGGGAGTAATGAAAAACTGTTTTTT. It encodes CAWSVTGSNEKLFF. The entire variable domain, with the rest obtained from reference TRBV30 and TRBJ1-4, is as follows: SQTIHQWPATLVQPVGSPLSLECTVEGTSNPNLYWYRQAAGRGLQLLFYSVGIGQISSEVPQNLSASRPQDRQFILSSKKLLLSDSGFYLCAWSVTGSNEKLFFGSGTQLSVL.

V usage is TRBV7-2 and J usage is TRBJ2-1; D is unclear. The CDR3 length is 14 residues. Trimming took 4 bases from V and 5 from J, leaving 12 bases between them. Germline V lookup: CDR1 SGHTA, CDR2 FQGNSA. CDR3 residues: CASSSQGQHNEQFF. In DNA form, the CDR3 reads TGTGCCAGCAGCTCCCAAGGCCAGCACAATGAGCAGTTCTTC.

This clone is a singleton in its sample. The chain couples TRBV28 to TRBJ2-7; D is perhaps TRBD1 (6 bases). CDR3 size: 12 residues. Trimming cost V 5 bases and J 6 bases, with 11 bases left between them. Germline V CDR1 and CDR2: MDHEN, SYDVKM. The CDR3 region is CASSPTGIEQYF. The CDR3 DNA follows: TGTGCCAGCAGTCCCACAGGGATCGAGCAGTACTTC.

This clone was seen a single time. This chain joins TRBV10-3 and TRBJ2-1; D might be TRBD1 (6 bases). The CDR3 spans 16 residues. Per germline, CDR1 ENHRY and CDR2 SYGVKD. Trimming took 4 bases from V and 5 from J, leaving 18 bases between them. This CDR3 is CAISGRQVGRDNEQFF. The CDR3 bases are TGTGCCATCAGTGGCCGACAGGTAGGCAGAGACAATGAGCAGTTCTTC.

This rearrangement joins TRBV6-6 to TRBJ1-6; 8 nucleotides agree with TRBD1. Germline lookup yields CDR1 MNHNY and CDR2 SVGAGI (reference sequence). This CDR3 has 13 residues. Trimming at V came to 2 bases and at J to 15 bases, leaving 6 bases not matched to a gene. CDR3 nucleotide sequence: TGTGCCAGCAGTTACCGGGACAGGCTTCTCCTCCACTTT. Translated: CASSYRDRLLLHF.